A selection of T cell receptor beta chains follows, all from one sample in a study of cytomegalovirus exposure and HLA in healthy donors. The repertoire was sequenced with immunoSEQ multiplex PCR; TCRdb's copy has only in-frame clones and lacks some. The profile shows 150,000 to 200,000 clones, around nine tenths of them singletons. The source material was PBMCs. The receptor set was obtained from a man aged 30 to 39 in good health and CMV-seropositive. CDR3s include the opening cysteine and the closing phenylalanine or tryptophan. The order of the fields is J gene, V gene, D gene, clone size, CDR3 protein, CDR3 DNA. A D gene is named only where the DNA matches it firmly. Clone size is shown for a subset of rows, as once, few, many or a class of expanded clone.

j_call: TRBJ2-5
v_call: TRBV7-7
d_call: TRBD2
clone_size: once
cdr3_aa: CASSQAGFQETQYF
cdr3_nt: TGTGCTAGCAGTCAAGCGGGATTTCAAGAGACCCAGTACTTC

j_call: TRBJ2-5
v_call: TRBV5-1
d_call: -
clone_size: -
cdr3_aa: CASRREPQETQYF
cdr3_nt: TGCGCCAGCAGACGTGAACCACAAGAGACCCAGTACTTC

j_call: TRBJ1-2
v_call: TRBV4-1
d_call: -
clone_size: -
cdr3_aa: CASSQSPRQGGNYGYTF
cdr3_nt: TGCGCCAGCAGCCAGTCCCCTCGCCAGGGCGGCAACTATGGCTACACCTTC

j_call: TRBJ2-7
v_call: TRBV7-8
d_call: -
clone_size: -
cdr3_aa: CASSLVYSHYEQYF
cdr3_nt: TGTGCCAGCAGCTTAGTGTACAGTCACTACGAGCAGTACTTC

j_call: TRBJ1-1
v_call: TRBV2
d_call: TRBD1
clone_size: many
cdr3_aa: CASSERTGGLTDTEAFF
cdr3_nt: TGTGCCAGCAGTGAGAGGACAGGCGGCCTTACGGACACTGAAGCTTTCTTT

j_call: TRBJ2-1
v_call: TRBV28
d_call: -
clone_size: -
cdr3_aa: CASKRRNEQFF
cdr3_nt: TGTGCCAGCAAGCGCCGCAATGAGCAGTTCTTC

j_call: TRBJ2-5
v_call: TRBV27
d_call: -
clone_size: -
cdr3_aa: CASREGRTDLGTQYF
cdr3_nt: TGTGCCAGCAGAGAGGGACGGACGGATCTCGGGACCCAGTACTTC

j_call: TRBJ2-1
v_call: TRBV7-9
d_call: TRBD2
clone_size: -
cdr3_aa: CASSLQAGSSYEQFF
cdr3_nt: TGTGCCAGCAGCTTACAAGCGGGAAGCTCATATGAGCAGTTCTTC

j_call: TRBJ2-1
v_call: TRBV5-1
d_call: TRBD2
clone_size: -
cdr3_aa: CASSSRTSGGYNEQFF
cdr3_nt: TGCGCCAGCAGCTCCAGGACTAGCGGGGGCTACAATGAGCAGTTCTTC

j_call: TRBJ2-7
v_call: TRBV13
d_call: -
clone_size: few
cdr3_aa: CASSLAFRADEQYF
cdr3_nt: TGTGCCAGCAGCTTAGCGTTCAGGGCTGATGAGCAGTACTTC

j_call: TRBJ2-7
v_call: TRBV29-1
d_call: -
clone_size: -
cdr3_aa: CSVGDAYEQYF
cdr3_nt: TGCAGCGTTGGGGACGCCTACGAGCAGTACTTC

j_call: TRBJ2-7
v_call: TRBV29-1
d_call: -
clone_size: -
cdr3_aa: CSVEGLGGKSYEQYF
cdr3_nt: TGCAGCGTTGAAGGCCTAGGCGGGAAGTCCTACGAGCAGTACTTC

j_call: TRBJ2-5
v_call: TRBV6-5
d_call: -
clone_size: once
cdr3_aa: CASSYTMGEETQYF
cdr3_nt: TGTGCCAGCAGTTACACCATGGGGGAAGAGACCCAGTACTTC

j_call: TRBJ2-1
v_call: TRBV9
d_call: TRBD2
clone_size: -
cdr3_aa: CASSVGLAGLLNEQFF
cdr3_nt: TGTGCCAGCAGCGTCGGACTAGCGGGTCTACTGAATGAGCAGTTCTTC

j_call: TRBJ1-2
v_call: TRBV25-1
d_call: -
clone_size: -
cdr3_aa: CASGFTGIGGYTF
cdr3_nt: TGTGCCAGCGGTTTTACAGGGATTGGTGGCTACACCTTC

j_call: TRBJ2-7
v_call: TRBV12-5
d_call: TRBD1
clone_size: -
cdr3_aa: CASGPTGAREQYF
cdr3_nt: TGTGCTAGTGGTCCGACAGGGGCGCGCGAGCAGTACTTC

j_call: TRBJ1-3
v_call: TRBV18
d_call: -
clone_size: -
cdr3_aa: CASSPNPMGSISGNTIYF
cdr3_nt: TGTGCCAGCTCACCCAATCCCATGGGGAGTATCTCTGGAAACACCATATATTTT

j_call: TRBJ2-7
v_call: TRBV6-5
d_call: TRBD1
clone_size: -
cdr3_aa: CASSPSGTGRYEQYF
cdr3_nt: TGTGCCAGCAGTCCTTCCGGGACAGGGAGGTACGAGCAGTACTTC

j_call: TRBJ1-6
v_call: TRBV9
d_call: -
clone_size: -
cdr3_aa: CASTGGVGRNSPLHF
cdr3_nt: TGTGCCAGCACGGGAGGAGTGGGGCGCAATTCACCCCTCCACTTT

j_call: TRBJ2-5
v_call: TRBV4-1
d_call: TRBD1
clone_size: -
cdr3_aa: CASSQTGDGETQYF
cdr3_nt: TGCGCCAGCAGCCAAACAGGGGACGGGGAGACCCAGTACTTC

j_call: TRBJ2-7
v_call: TRBV6-5
d_call: -
clone_size: -
cdr3_aa: CASSYSRDYEQYF
cdr3_nt: TGTGCCAGCAGTTACTCTAGGGACTACGAGCAGTACTTC

j_call: TRBJ2-1
v_call: TRBV2
d_call: -
clone_size: once
cdr3_aa: CASSATYRQFF
cdr3_nt: TGTGCCAGCAGTGCGACTTATCGTCAGTTCTTC

j_call: TRBJ2-2
v_call: TRBV4-3
d_call: TRBD1
clone_size: -
cdr3_aa: CASSPGQGSGELFF
cdr3_nt: TGCGCCAGCAGCCCCGGACAGGGTAGTGGGGAGCTGTTTTTT

j_call: TRBJ2-1
v_call: TRBV27
d_call: TRBD1
clone_size: once
cdr3_aa: CASSPRQGISYNEQFF
cdr3_nt: TGTGCCAGCAGTCCGCGACAGGGTATTTCCTACAATGAGCAGTTCTTC

j_call: TRBJ2-1
v_call: TRBV25-1
d_call: -
clone_size: once
cdr3_aa: CASSDPGRYNEQFF
cdr3_nt: TGTGCCAGCAGTGACCCAGGACGGTACAATGAGCAGTTCTTC

j_call: TRBJ1-1
v_call: TRBV5-6
d_call: -
clone_size: -
cdr3_aa: CASTGLNTEAFF
cdr3_nt: TGTGCCAGCACAGGGTTGAACACTGAAGCTTTCTTT

j_call: TRBJ2-1
v_call: TRBV5-6
d_call: TRBD2
clone_size: -
cdr3_aa: CASSSGLAGYNEQFF
cdr3_nt: TGTGCCAGCAGCTCCGGACTAGCGGGGTACAATGAGCAGTTCTTC

j_call: TRBJ2-3
v_call: TRBV6-4
d_call: -
clone_size: -
cdr3_aa: CASSDSGASTDTQYF
cdr3_nt: TGTGCCAGCAGTGACTCAGGCGCGAGCACAGATACGCAGTATTTT

j_call: TRBJ1-1
v_call: TRBV10-3
d_call: -
clone_size: -
cdr3_aa: CAISGVFGEGGTEAFF
cdr3_nt: TGTGCCATCAGTGGAGTGTTCGGGGAGGGGGGCACTGAAGCTTTCTTT

j_call: TRBJ2-1
v_call: TRBV11-2
d_call: TRBD2
clone_size: -
cdr3_aa: CASSLVMGLAGPNEQFF
cdr3_nt: TGTGCCAGCAGCTTAGTTATGGGACTAGCGGGACCCAATGAGCAGTTCTTC

j_call: TRBJ1-5
v_call: TRBV29-1
d_call: TRBD1
clone_size: -
cdr3_aa: CSVTGGDDQPQHF
cdr3_nt: TGCAGCGTAACAGGGGGCGACGATCAGCCCCAGCATTTT

j_call: TRBJ2-3
v_call: TRBV6-6
d_call: -
clone_size: -
cdr3_aa: CASASRGTDTQYF
cdr3_nt: TGTGCCAGCGCCTCACGAGGCACAGATACGCAGTATTTT

j_call: TRBJ1-2
v_call: TRBV10-1
d_call: -
clone_size: few
cdr3_aa: CASRKQGGGLYGYTF
cdr3_nt: TGCGCCAGCAGAAAACAGGGCGGGGGACTCTATGGCTACACCTTC

j_call: TRBJ2-2
v_call: TRBV6-5
d_call: -
clone_size: -
cdr3_aa: CASSYGAGTNTGELFF
cdr3_nt: TGTGCCAGCAGTTACGGGGCAGGGACCAACACCGGGGAGCTGTTTTTT

j_call: TRBJ2-7
v_call: TRBV28
d_call: -
clone_size: -
cdr3_aa: CASSFDLVGLSYEQYF
cdr3_nt: TGTGCCAGCAGTTTTGACCTCGTGGGTCTCTCCTACGAGCAGTACTTC

j_call: TRBJ2-2
v_call: TRBV29-1
d_call: TRBD2
clone_size: -
cdr3_aa: CSVREVGAGEPGELFF
cdr3_nt: TGCAGCGTTCGAGAGGTAGGAGCGGGGGAACCCGGGGAGCTGTTTTTT

j_call: TRBJ1-1
v_call: TRBV2
d_call: -
clone_size: once
cdr3_aa: CASSARQSLNTEAFF
cdr3_nt: TGTGCCAGCAGTGCGCGACAGAGTCTGAACACTGAAGCTTTCTTT

j_call: TRBJ1-3
v_call: TRBV18
d_call: TRBD1
clone_size: -
cdr3_aa: CASSPPYRTGRDTIYF
cdr3_nt: TGTGCCAGCTCACCACCCTATCGGACAGGGCGCGACACCATATATTTT

j_call: TRBJ1-1
v_call: TRBV7-9
d_call: -
clone_size: -
cdr3_aa: CASSLGGAIRSTEAFF
cdr3_nt: TGTGCCAGCAGCCTTGGCGGGGCGATTAGGAGCACTGAAGCTTTCTTT

j_call: TRBJ1-1
v_call: TRBV4-3
d_call: -
clone_size: -
cdr3_aa: CASSQDFNTLNTEAFF
cdr3_nt: TGCGCCAGCAGCCAAGATTTCAACACTCTGAACACTGAAGCTTTCTTT

j_call: TRBJ1-6
v_call: TRBV9
d_call: TRBD1
clone_size: -
cdr3_aa: CASSARGQLNSPLHF
cdr3_nt: TGTGCCAGCAGCGCCCGGGGACAGTTAAATTCACCCCTCCACTTT

j_call: TRBJ1-2
v_call: TRBV5-1
d_call: TRBD1
clone_size: -
cdr3_aa: CASSLYQGVNGYTF
cdr3_nt: TGCGCCAGCAGCTTGTATCAGGGGGTGAACGGCTACACCTTC

j_call: TRBJ2-3
v_call: TRBV19
d_call: -
clone_size: -
cdr3_aa: CASSIGKATDTQYF
cdr3_nt: TGTGCCAGTAGTATCGGAAAGGCCACAGATACGCAGTATTTT

j_call: TRBJ2-7
v_call: TRBV10-3
d_call: TRBD1
clone_size: -
cdr3_aa: CAISRGQGANEQYF
cdr3_nt: TGTGCCATCAGCCGAGGACAGGGGGCGAACGAGCAGTACTTC

j_call: TRBJ1-1
v_call: TRBV4-1
d_call: -
clone_size: -
cdr3_aa: CASSQEKKGGHIEAFF
cdr3_nt: TGCGCCAGCAGCCAAGAAAAAAAAGGAGGCCATATTGAAGCTTTCTTT

j_call: TRBJ2-5
v_call: TRBV7-3
d_call: -
clone_size: -
cdr3_aa: CASRRDRMETQYF
cdr3_nt: TGTGCCAGCAGGCGGGATAGGATGGAGACCCAGTACTTC

j_call: TRBJ1-2
v_call: TRBV6-5
d_call: -
clone_size: -
cdr3_aa: CASSYYRFDGYTF
cdr3_nt: TGTGCCAGCAGTTACTACAGGTTTGACGGCTACACCTTC

j_call: TRBJ2-7
v_call: TRBV7-2
d_call: -
clone_size: -
cdr3_aa: CASSPLLGSTYEQYF
cdr3_nt: TGTGCCAGCAGCCCCCTCCTGGGTAGCACCTACGAGCAGTACTTC

j_call: TRBJ1-5
v_call: TRBV6-1
d_call: TRBD1
clone_size: -
cdr3_aa: CASSEGQPNQPQHF
cdr3_nt: TGTGCCAGCAGTGAGGGACAGCCAAATCAGCCCCAGCATTTT

j_call: TRBJ1-5
v_call: TRBV4-2
d_call: -
clone_size: -
cdr3_aa: CASSQEAGEGDDNQPQHF
cdr3_nt: TGTGCCAGCAGCCAAGAAGCGGGGGAAGGGGACGACAATCAGCCCCAGCATTTT

j_call: TRBJ1-1
v_call: TRBV13
d_call: -
clone_size: -
cdr3_aa: CASSVGGGTEAFF
cdr3_nt: TGTGCCAGCAGCGTCGGTGGAGGCACTGAAGCTTTCTTT

j_call: TRBJ2-7
v_call: TRBV5-1
d_call: -
clone_size: -
cdr3_aa: CASSLGFGEPSKF
cdr3_nt: TGCGCCAGCAGCTTGGGTTTCGGGGAACCCTCAAAATTC

j_call: TRBJ2-4
v_call: TRBV11-3
d_call: -
clone_size: -
cdr3_aa: CASSQLNIQYF
cdr3_nt: TGTGCCAGCAGCCAGTTAAACATTCAGTACTTC

j_call: TRBJ2-7
v_call: TRBV6-1
d_call: -
clone_size: -
cdr3_aa: CASSAGSDSYEQYF
cdr3_nt: TGTGCCAGCAGTGCGGGTAGCGACTCCTACGAGCAGTACTTC

j_call: TRBJ2-3
v_call: TRBV19
d_call: -
clone_size: -
cdr3_aa: CASSMSAEGSTDTQYF
cdr3_nt: TGTGCCAGTAGTATGTCCGCGGAGGGTAGCACAGATACGCAGTATTTT

j_call: TRBJ2-6
v_call: TRBV5-1
d_call: -
clone_size: -
cdr3_aa: CASSLVGSSGANVLTF
cdr3_nt: TGCGCCAGCAGCTTGGTCGGAAGCTCTGGGGCCAACGTCCTGACTTTC

j_call: TRBJ1-2
v_call: TRBV7-9
d_call: TRBD1
clone_size: -
cdr3_aa: CASSSDRPGYTF
cdr3_nt: TGTGCCAGCAGCTCGGACAGGCCAGGCTACACCTTC

j_call: TRBJ2-7
v_call: TRBV7-9
d_call: -
clone_size: -
cdr3_aa: CASSKSASYEQYF
cdr3_nt: TGTGCCAGCAGCAAGTCAGCCTCCTACGAGCAGTACTTC

j_call: TRBJ2-3
v_call: TRBV11-2
d_call: -
clone_size: -
cdr3_aa: CASSLVGGPDTQYF
cdr3_nt: TGTGCCAGCAGCTTAGTAGGGGGGCCAGATACGCAGTATTTT

j_call: TRBJ2-7
v_call: TRBV29-1
d_call: -
clone_size: -
cdr3_aa: CSVARGLNYEQYF
cdr3_nt: TGCAGCGTTGCCCGGGGACTGAACTACGAGCAGTACTTC